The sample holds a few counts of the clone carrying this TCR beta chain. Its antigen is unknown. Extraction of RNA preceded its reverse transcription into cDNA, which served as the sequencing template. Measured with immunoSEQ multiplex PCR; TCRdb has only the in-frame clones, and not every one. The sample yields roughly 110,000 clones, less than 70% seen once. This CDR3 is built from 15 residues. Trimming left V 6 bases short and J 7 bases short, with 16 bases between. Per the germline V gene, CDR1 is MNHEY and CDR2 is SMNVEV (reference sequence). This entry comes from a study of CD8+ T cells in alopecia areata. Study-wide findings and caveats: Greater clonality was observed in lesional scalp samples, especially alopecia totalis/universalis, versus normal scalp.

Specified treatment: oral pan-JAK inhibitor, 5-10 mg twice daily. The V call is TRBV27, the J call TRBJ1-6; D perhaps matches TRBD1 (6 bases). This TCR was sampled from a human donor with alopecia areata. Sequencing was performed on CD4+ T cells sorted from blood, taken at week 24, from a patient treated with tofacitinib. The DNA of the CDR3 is TGTGCCAGCAGAGGAACCGGACAGTACAATTCACCCCTCCACTTT. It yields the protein CASRGTGQYNSPLHF.